This T cell receptor (beta chain) was sequenced for a study of blood T cell repertoires in COVID-19. The assay was immunoSEQ multiplex PCR, and TCRdb's table has in-frame clones only and misses some. The sample has more than 150,000 clones, approximately 88% seen once. Trimming stripped 5 bases from V and 3 bases from J, with 8 bases between. Germline lookup yields CDR1 SEHNR and CDR2 FQNEAQ (reference sequence). The CDR3 covers 12 residues. The sequencing input was peripheral blood. The gene calls are TRBV7-9 and TRBJ2-7; D ambiguous. The receptor was derived from a man in his forties with acute or convalescent COVID-19. CDR3 nucleotides: TGTGCCAGCAGCGACCCGGGCTACGAGCAGTACTTC. This codes for CASSDPGYEQYF. The full variable domain, rest sourced from reference TRBV7-9 and TRBJ2-7, is DTGVSQNPRHKITKRGQNVTFRCDPISEHNRLYWYRQTLGQGPEFLTYFQNEAQLEKSRLLSDRFSAERPKGSFSTLEIQRTEQGDSAMYLCASSDPGYEQYFGPGTRLTVT.